A selection of T cell receptor beta chains follows, all from one sample in a study of Ad26.COV2.S vaccination and SARS-CoV-2 variants. Assay used: immunoSEQ multiplex PCR; TCRdb lists only in-frame clones, some missing. The sample has around 300,000 clones; 65% to 90% are singletons. The sequencing here drew on peripheral blood, taken in a trial of Ad26.COV2.S vaccine versus placebo. The receptor source for this set is a person between 18 and 65 years old who received the Ad26.COV2.S COVID-19 vaccine or a placebo. Each CDR3 is given with its conserved first and last residue. D genes are given only for firm matches. The size field is filled for only some rows; it gives once, few, many or a size class.

TRBV14	.	TRBJ2-7	TRBD1	TGTGCCAGCAGCCCCTTTCTAGGGACAGGGAACTACGAGCAGTACTTC	CASSPFLGTGNYEQYF
TRBV4-3	.	TRBJ2-7	TRBD1	TGCGCCAGCAGTCGGGACAGGCCCCCTCCTTCCGAGCAGTACTTC	CASSRDRPPPSEQYF
TRBV6-1	.	TRBJ2-3	.	TGTGCCAGCAGTGATCCCCGGGACCGCGCAGATACGCAGTATTTT	CASSDPRDRADTQYF
TRBV6-2/TRBV6-3	.	TRBJ2-1	.	TGTGCCAGCAGTTACTCTGGGGGGGGCAATGAGCGGTTCTTC	CASSYSGGGNERFF
TRBV10-2	.	TRBJ1-5	.	TGCGCCAGCACCCCGGGACGGAACAATCAGCCCCAGCATTTT	CASTPGRNNQPQHF
TRBV7-8	.	TRBJ2-7	TRBD1	TGTGCCAGCAGCTGGGGACAGGGGGGTGAGCAGTACTTC	CASSWGQGGEQYF
TRBV5-1	.	TRBJ2-3	.	TGCGCCAGCAGCTGGCGGAGCACAGATACGCAGTATTTT	CASSWRSTDTQYF
TRBV19	once	TRBJ1-1	TRBD1	TGTGCCAGTAGTACAGGGGGTCGGACTGAAGCTTTCTTT	CASSTGGRTEAFF
TRBV10-3	once	TRBJ2-7	.	TGTGCCATCAGTGAGTCGACAAAGCAGTACTTC	CAISESTKQYF
TRBV27	.	TRBJ2-7	.	TGTGCCAGCAGTTCCGCCCTCGGGAGCTACGAGTACGAGCAGTACTTC	CASSSALGSYEYEQYF
TRBV6-5	once	TRBJ2-3	TRBD1	TGTGCCAGCAGTTTAACCGGGACAGGGGCAGATACGCAGTATTTT	CASSLTGTGADTQYF
TRBV30	.	TRBJ1-1	.	TGTGCCTGCCGCCCCAGGGGCAACACTGAAGCTTTCTTT	CACRPRGNTEAFF
TRBV7-2	.	TRBJ2-5	.	TGTGCCAGCAGCTTAGAACGGCGGGCGGAAGAGACCCAGTACTTC	CASSLERRAEETQYF
TRBV12-3/TRBV12-4	.	TRBJ1-5	.	TGTGCCAGCAGGGTAGGGGTTCAGCCCCAGCATTTT	CASRVGVQPQHF
TRBV7-8	.	TRBJ1-2	.	TGTGCCAGTGGAAGGGGCGCGGGCTATGGCTACACCTTC	CASGRGAGYGYTF
TRBV12-3/TRBV12-4	.	TRBJ2-5	.	TGTGCCAGCAGTTACCGGGAGACCCAGTACTTC	CASSYRETQYF
TRBV10-3	.	TRBJ2-6	.	TGTGCCATCAGTGAAGTGGCTGGGGCCAACGTCCTGACTTTC	CAISEVAGANVLTF
TRBV5-3	.	TRBJ2-1	TRBD2	TGTGCCAGAAGCCTAAGACTAGCGGATGGGTCCTACAATGAGCAGTTCTTC	CARSLRLADGSYNEQFF
TRBV19	.	TRBJ1-2	TRBD1	TGTGCCAGTAGTATGGGACAGGGGTTCTATGGCTACACCTTC	CASSMGQGFYGYTF
TRBV18	.	TRBJ2-7	.	TGTGCCAGCTCACCTACAGGATACGAGCAGTACTTC	CASSPTGYEQYF
TRBV27	.	TRBJ1-2	.	TGTGCCAGCAGTTATAGGGCCAACTATGGCTACACCTTC	CASSYRANYGYTF
TRBV7-9	once	TRBJ2-5	.	TGTGCCAGCGGCTTCCGAGGGGCAGGAGAGACCCAGTACTTC	CASGFRGAGETQYF
TRBV6-5	.	TRBJ1-2	.	TGTGCCAGCGTCGGGACGGTATTCCTCTATGGCTACACCTTC	CASVGTVFLYGYTF
TRBV6-2/TRBV6-3	.	TRBJ2-7	.	TGTGCCAGCAGCCTCCTCTACGAGCAGTACTTC	CASSLLYEQYF
TRBV4-3	.	TRBJ2-5	TRBD2	TGCGCCAGCAGCCAAGCCGGGAGGGGCTCCCAAGAGACCCAGTACTTC	CASSQAGRGSQETQYF
TRBV6-2/TRBV6-3	.	TRBJ2-4	.	TGTGCCAGCAGTTACGACGAGAGTCACATTCAGTACTTC	CASSYDESHIQYF
TRBV4-1	.	TRBJ2-1	.	TGCGCCAGCAGAAAAGATCAAACCGGGCACCCTCACACCAATGAGCAGTTCTTC	CASRKDQTGHPHTNEQFF
TRBV6-2/TRBV6-3	.	TRBJ2-1	.	TGTGCCAGCAGTTACTCCGGTGGCGAGCAGTTCTTC	CASSYSGGEQFF
TRBV19	.	TRBJ1-1	.	TGTGCCAGTAGTACTCAGGGGAACACTGAAGCTTTCTTT	CASSTQGNTEAFF
TRBV28	.	TRBJ1-2	.	TGTGCCAGCAGATCTGGTGCGGGGGCGGTGGGCTACACCTTC	CASRSGAGAVGYTF
TRBV19	few	TRBJ1-5	.	TGTGCCAGTAGTAGCAATCAGCCCCAGCATTTT	CASSSNQPQHF
TRBV3-1/TRBV3-2	once	TRBJ2-5	TRBD1	TGTGCCAGCAGCCAGAGGACAGGCCGCGTTCTACACGCTAAAGAGACCCAGTACTTC	CASSQRTGRVLHAKETQYF
TRBV18	.	TRBJ2-2	TRBD2	TGTGCCAGCTCACGGATGACTAGCGGGAGTGCTCATGGCACCGGGGAGCTGTTTTTT	CASSRMTSGSAHGTGELFF
TRBV7-9	.	TRBJ2-4	TRBD2	TGTGCCAGCAGCTTAGACGTCGGACTAGCGGGAGGTGGAAACATTCAGTACTTC	CASSLDVGLAGGGNIQYF
TRBV6-2/TRBV6-3	.	TRBJ2-7	.	TGTGCCAGTACCCCTGTGGACTCCTCCTACGAGCAGTACTTC	CASTPVDSSYEQYF
TRBV19	.	TRBJ2-7	.	TGTGCCAGTAGTGGCTCCTCTACCCTGGGGACACTCTCCGGGCAGTACTTC	CASSGSSTLGTLSGQYF
TRBV7-9	.	TRBJ1-1	TRBD1	TGTGCCAGCAGCTTCGATTCGGGACAGGGGAACACTGAAGCTTTCTTT	CASSFDSGQGNTEAFF
TRBV24-1	.	TRBJ2-1	TRBD2	TGTGCCACCAGTGATTTGCCCGTAGGGGCGCGGGGGGATTTCAATGAGCAGTTCTTC	CATSDLPVGARGDFNEQFF
TRBV4-3	.	TRBJ2-3	TRBD2	TGCGCCAGCAGCTTCGGGACTAGCGGGGGCGTCACAGATACGCAGTATTTT	CASSFGTSGGVTDTQYF
TRBV4-1	once	TRBJ1-2	TRBD1	TGCGCCAGCAGCCAAGATCTAACGACAGGGGGCTATGGCTACACCTTC	CASSQDLTTGGYGYTF
TRBV27	.	TRBJ1-6	.	TGTGCCAGCAGAGCCCAGGGTTACAATTCACCCCTCCACTTT	CASRAQGYNSPLHF
TRBV5-1	.	TRBJ2-1	.	TGCGCCAGCAGCTTGTCTCCGGGACTTAGCGCCGCTGAGCAGTTCTTC	CASSLSPGLSAAEQFF
TRBV9	.	TRBJ2-7	.	TGTGCCAGCAGCGTTGGCGGCGGCGAGCAGTACTTC	CASSVGGGEQYF
TRBV10-3	.	TRBJ1-2	.	TGTGCCATCAGTGAAAAGCTCAACTATGGCTACACCTTC	CAISEKLNYGYTF
TRBV28	once	TRBJ1-3	TRBD1	TGTGCCAGCAGTTTATATGGGACAGTACACGGAAACACCATATATTTT	CASSLYGTVHGNTIYF
TRBV4-2	.	TRBJ2-5	.	TGTGCCAGCAGCTCCTCCGGGCGCGAGACCCAGTACTTC	CASSSSGRETQYF
TRBV30	.	TRBJ2-7	.	TGTGCCTATTACGAGGGGGCCTACGAGCAGTACTTC	CAYYEGAYEQYF
TRBV4-1	.	TRBJ2-6	.	TGCGCCAGCAGCCAAGGAGCTCGCGGGGCCAACGTCCTGACTTTC	CASSQGARGANVLTF
TRBV6-5	.	TRBJ2-3	TRBD2	TGTGCCAGCAGGCTAGCGGGAGGGATCACAGATACGCAGTATTTT	CASRLAGGITDTQYF
TRBV7-2	.	TRBJ2-1	.	TGTGCCAGCAGCTTAGAGCGGACTCTCAATGAGCAGTTCTTC	CASSLERTLNEQFF
TRBV4-3	.	TRBJ2-2	.	TGCGCCAGCAGCCAAGATCGACAGAACACCGGGGAGCTGTTTTTT	CASSQDRQNTGELFF
TRBV9	.	TRBJ1-6	TRBD1	TGTGCCAGCAGCGTCTCTGGACAGGGGCTTTCACCCCTCCACTTT	CASSVSGQGLSPLHF
TRBV7-2	.	TRBJ1-6	.	TGTGCCAGCACCCCGGACAGCCATTCACCCCTCCACTTT	CASTPDSHSPLHF
TRBV30	.	TRBJ1-4	.	TGTGCCTGGAGTTCAACAGGGTTGGCTAATGAAAAACTGTTTTTT	CAWSSTGLANEKLFF
TRBV3-1/TRBV3-2	.	TRBJ2-3	.	TGTGCCAGCAGCCAAGTCGGGCTTTTCACAGATACGCAGTATTTT	CASSQVGLFTDTQYF
TRBV7-6	.	TRBJ1-6	.	TGTGCCAGCAGCTTAGGGGGACCGGATTCACCCCTCCACTTT	CASSLGGPDSPLHF
TRBV6-1	.	TRBJ2-7	.	TGTGCCAGCAGTGAACCCTGGCCAACGACAGCCAGCTCCTACGAGCAGTACTTC	CASSEPWPTTASSYEQYF
TRBV7-9	once	TRBJ1-2	.	TGTGCCAGCAGCTTAGGAGGCTCGGGCGCTAACTATGGCTACACCTTC	CASSLGGSGANYGYTF
TRBV2	.	TRBJ2-2	TRBD1	TGTGCCAGCAGTGCAACCAGGGGGCGAACCGGGGAGCTGTTTTTT	CASSATRGRTGELFF
TRBV19	.	TRBJ2-1	.	TGTGCCAGTAGTACCACGGGATCCGGGGTCAATGAGCAGTTCTTC	CASSTTGSGVNEQFF